These 31 T cell receptor beta chains share one sample of origin, sequenced in a study of cytomegalovirus exposure and HLA in healthy donors. PCR was performed using 60 Vbeta and 13 Jbeta primers. The method was immunoSEQ multiplex PCR; TCRdb's version includes in-frame clones alone and lacks a portion of them. The table shows under 150,000 clones, with about 72% occurring only once. Specimen: PBMCs. These receptors were obtained from a man aged 40-49 years in good health and CMV-seronegative.

The chain recombines TRBV7-2 with TRBJ1-1, with D tentatively TRBD1 (5 bases). The CDR3 is 15 residues long. The germline V gene has CDR1 SGHTA and CDR2 FQGNSA. V dropped 1 base and J dropped 4 bases, with 13 bases sitting between them. In DNA form, the CDR3 reads TGTGCCAGCAGCTTAGATGGCAGGGTAGCCACTGAAGCTTTCTTT. This translates into CASSLDGRVATEAFF.

This clone showed up just once. V is TRBV5-6 and J is TRBJ2-7; D perhaps matches TRBD2 (6 bases). This CDR3 contains 13 residues. CDR1 SGHDT and CDR2 YYEEEE come from the germline V gene. The V end lost 2 bases, the J end lost 6 bases, and 12 bases lay between the germline ends. The CDR3 spells CASSFGASAEQYF. In DNA, the CDR3 is TGTGCCAGCAGCTTCGGGGCTAGCGCCGAGCAGTACTTC. Together with reference TRBV5-6 and TRBJ2-7, the CDR3 gives the full variable domain: DAGVTQSPTHLIKTRGQQVTLRCSPKSGHDTVSWYQQALGQGPQFIFQYYEEEERQRGNFPDRFSGHQFPNYSSELNVNALLLGDSALYLCASSFGASAEQYFGPGTRLTVT.

The rearrangement links TRBV18 to TRBJ1-1; tentatively, D is TRBD1 (5 bases). Germline-derived CDR1 and CDR2 are KGHSH and LQKENI. The CDR3 has 13 amino acids. The ends were cut back, 4 bases at V and 0 bases at J, with 6 bases in the middle. CDR3 region: CASSQDMNTEAFF. DNA of the CDR3: TGTGCCAGCTCACAGGACATGAACACTGAAGCTTTCTTT.

V usage is TRBV30 and J usage is TRBJ2-7; no clear D gene. V dropped 4 bases and J dropped 0 bases, with 13 bases sitting between them. The CDR3 length is 14 residues. From germline, CDR1 is GTSNPN and CDR2 SVGIG (reference sequence). The chain's CDR3 is CAWTGGWPSYEQYF. The CDR3 DNA reads as TGTGCCTGGACCGGCGGTTGGCCCTCCTACGAGCAGTACTTC.

This clone has only one observation. This rearrangement joins TRBV25-1 to TRBJ2-1; TRBD2 might be the D (6 bases). In germline, CDR1 is MGHDK, CDR2 SYGVNS. V was trimmed by 4 bases and J by 8 bases, leaving 12 bases between them. The CDR3 runs to 13 residues. The CDR3: CASSVPGVDEQFF. CDR3 bases: TGTGCCAGCAGTGTCCCGGGAGTCGATGAGCAGTTCTTC.

V gene TRBV9 combines with J gene TRBJ2-7, with D perhaps TRBD2 (5 bases). Trimming cost V 4 bases and J 4 bases, with 15 bases left between them. CDR3 length: 14 amino acids. CDR1 is SGDLS, CDR2 YYNGEE, per germline. The CDR3 sequence: CASSPRGSGYEQYF. The CDR3 nucleotides read TGTGCCAGCAGCCCCCGGGGTAGTGGGTACGAGCAGTACTTC.

This clone is a singleton in its sample. The gene calls are TRBV6-6 and TRBJ2-2, with 7 bases identical to TRBD2. Losses at the gene ends were 0 bases for V and 6 bases for J; bases not matched to a gene: 4. Germline V gives CDR1 MNHNY, CDR2 SVGAGI (reference sequence). The CDR3 contains 15 residues. In nucleotides, the CDR3 is TGTGCCAGCAGTTACTCGGGGGGGGAGGCCGGGGAGCTGTTTTTT. As protein: CASSYSGGEAGELFF.

The gene calls are TRBV6-1 and TRBJ1-1; 7 positions agree with TRBD1. V shed 3 bases, J shed 4 bases, and the junction held 20 bases outside the gene matches. Per the germline V gene, CDR1 is MNHNS and CDR2 is SASEGT. The length of the CDR3 is 19 residues. The CDR3 sequence: CASSEHRGLAGGVGTEAFF. The CDR3 nucleotides are TGTGCCAGCAGTGAGCATCGAGGCTTGGCAGGGGGAGTCGGCACTGAAGCTTTCTTT.

The genes are TRBV19 and TRBJ2-2, with 11 positions matching TRBD2. The junction had 1 base not matched to a gene; V was cut back by 3 bases and J by 4 bases. CDR1 is LNHDA, CDR2 SQIVND, per germline (reference sequence). The CDR3 consists of 15 residues. DNA for the CDR3: TGTGCCAGTAGTATCCTAGCGGGAGGCACCGGGGAGCTGTTTTTT. This gives the protein CASSILAGGTGELFF.

The chain uses TRBV4-3 and TRBJ2-7; TRBD1 is a possible D gene (6 bases). Germline CDR1 LGHNA, CDR2 YSLEER. V lost 4 bases, J lost 3 bases, and 13 bases lay in between. CDR3 length equals 14 residues. The CDR3 reads CASSPNRGGYEQYF. The CDR3, as DNA: TGCGCCAGCAGCCCAAATAGAGGGGGCTACGAGCAGTACTTC.

The chain carries TRBV5-6 and TRBJ2-5, with D maybe TRBD1 (7 bases). The V and J ends lost 3 bases and 5 bases respectively, with 14 bases between them. CDR3 length: 14 residues. Germline-derived CDR1 and CDR2 are SGHDT and YYEEEE. The CDR3 protein is CASSSTRGDETQYF. The DNA for the CDR3 is TGTGCCAGCAGCTCGACCAGGGGGGACGAGACCCAGTACTTC.

This chain joins TRBV5-1 and TRBJ1-1, with D perhaps matching TRBD1 (6 bases). The germline gives CDR1 SGHRS, CDR2 YFSETQ. The CDR3 is 14 residues long. V lost 4 bases to trimming and J lost 2 bases, with 12 bases between them. The CDR3 here is CASSQTTGNTEAFF. In nucleotides, the CDR3 is TGCGCCAGCAGCCAAACGACAGGTAACACTGAAGCTTTCTTT.

CDR3 loop: CASSSYTAGGLETQYF. CDR3 bases: TGTGCCAGTAGTTCATATACTGCGGGGGGGCTGGAGACCCAGTACTTC. This chain links TRBV19 with TRBJ2-5, with 9 bases identical to TRBD2. The V and J ends lost 5 bases and 5 bases, in that order; junction bases with no gene match: 12. Germline V CDR1 and CDR2: LNHDA, SQIVND (reference sequence). This CDR3 comprises 16 residues.

This clone was seen a few times. This rearrangement joins TRBV27 to TRBJ2-7; possibly TRBD1 for D (5 bases). Germline V gene lookup returns CDR1 MNHEY and CDR2 SMNVEV (reference sequence). The CDR3 is made up of 14 amino acids. The ends were cut back, 2 bases at V and 0 bases at J, with 8 bases in the middle. For the CDR3, the DNA is TGTGCCAGCAGTTTACAGACAGACTCCTACGAGCAGTACTTC. Protein: CASSLQTDSYEQYF.

The genes are TRBV15 and TRBJ2-3; TRBD2 matches 10 bases. The V gene's germline CDR1 is LNHNV and CDR2 YYDKDF (reference sequence). V shed 6 bases and J 3 bases; nucleotides not matched to a gene: 9. CDR3 length: 16 amino acids. CDR3 residues: CATSQRGLAETDTQYF. The CDR3, as DNA: TGTGCCACCAGTCAGAGAGGACTAGCGGAAACAGATACGCAGTATTTT.

The rearrangement uses TRBV7-8 and TRBJ2-1; D is possibly TRBD2 (6 bases). The length of the CDR3 is 15 residues. Germline V lookup: CDR1 SGHVS, CDR2 FQNEAQ. V dropped 3 bases and J dropped 5 bases, with 14 bases sitting between them. The CDR3 DNA sequence: TGTGCCAGCAGCTTTCGGGCTAGCGCGGACAATGAGCAGTTCTTC. As protein: CASSFRASADNEQFF.

The CDR3: CASSLVVGTEAFF. The CDR3 region has the DNA TGTGCCAGCAGTTTAGTAGTCGGGACTGAAGCTTTCTTT. The rearrangement uses TRBV27 and TRBJ1-1; no reliable D call. The V gene lost 2 bases and the J gene lost 5 bases, with 9 bases spanning the gap. The CDR3 runs 13 residues. CDR1 is MNHEY and CDR2 is SMNVEV in the germline V gene (reference sequence).

Worth noting for this clone: A read error may produce the germline difference seen at one junction end. The chain couples TRBV4-1 to TRBJ1-5; TRBD1 agrees at 7 bases. Looked up from germline, CDR1 is MGHRA and CDR2 is YSYEKL. The CDR3 sequence is 16 residues long. This chain's CDR3 is CASSQTGLGGNQPQNF. The CDR3 DNA is TGCGCCAGCAGCCAGACAGGATTAGGGGGCAATCAGCCCCAGAATTTT.

The rearrangement joins TRBV4-2 to TRBJ2-4, with a tentative D call TRBD2 (5 bases). V was trimmed by 3 bases and J by 7 bases, leaving 13 bases between them. Germline lookup yields CDR1 LGHNA and CDR2 YNFKEQ. The CDR3 spans 14 residues. The CDR3 coding sequence is TGTGCCAGCAGCCAGTCCAGCGGACCCAACATTCAGTACTTC. Translating gives CASSQSSGPNIQYF.

The sample holds one count of this clone. The chain uses TRBV30 and TRBJ2-7, with 9 nucleotides matching TRBD1. Germline trimming cut 0 bases from V and 6 bases from J; bases unmatched to any gene: 6. Looked up from germline, CDR1 is GTSNPN and CDR2 is SVGIG (reference sequence). This CDR3 spans 14 amino acids. The CDR3 is CAWSVTGGLGEQYF. CDR3 nucleotide sequence: TGTGCCTGGAGTGTGACAGGGGGATTGGGCGAGCAGTACTTC.

The rearrangement links TRBV13 to TRBJ2-5, with 9 bases fitting TRBD1. The length of the CDR3 is 14 residues. V dropped 5 bases and J dropped 3; count of bases not matched to a gene: 4. Germline V gives CDR1 PRHDT, CDR2 FYEKMQ (reference sequence). CDR3 bases: TGTGCCAGCAGCCCCGGGACAGGGAAAGAGACCCAGTACTTC. It encodes CASSPGTGKETQYF.

V gene TRBV28 combines with J gene TRBJ1-5; D ambiguous. This CDR3 has 17 residues. Germline V gene sequence: CDR1 MDHEN, CDR2 SYDVKM. V was pared by 2 bases and J by 3 bases, with 17 bases between. The CDR3 nucleotides are TGTGCCAGCAGTTTACCTACTCCCGCTTCGAACAATCAGCCCCAGCATTTT. It encodes CASSLPTPASNNQPQHF.

This chain uses TRBV10-3 with TRBJ2-3; 9 nucleotides agree with TRBD2. V was pared by 0 bases and J by 5 bases, with 12 bases of the junction left unmatched. The CDR3 is 18 residues long. Germline-derived CDR1 and CDR2 are ENHRY and SYGVKD. The CDR3 nucleotides are TGTGCCATCAGTGAGTCGAAATTTGGCGGGAGGGAGCGAGATACGCAGTATTTT. Its protein product is CAISESKFGGRERDTQYF.

The table lists this clone with a few counts. V usage is TRBV10-3 and J usage is TRBJ1-1; D gene unclear. This CDR3 contains 14 residues. The V end lost 1 base, the J end lost 4 bases, and 10 bases lay between the germline ends. Germline V gives CDR1 ENHRY, CDR2 SYGVKD. CDR3 region: CAISEYGGGTEAFF. The CDR3 DNA reads as TGTGCCATCAGTGAGTACGGCGGCGGCACTGAAGCTTTCTTT.

This clone showed up just a few times. The V gene is TRBV7-8, the J gene TRBJ2-7; D unclear. The V gene's germline CDR1 is SGHVS and CDR2 FQNEAQ. The CDR3 runs to 13 residues. Trimming cost V 1 base and J 6 bases, with 10 bases left between them. This CDR3 reads CASSLGPPSEQYF. The CDR3 DNA is TGTGCCAGCAGCTTAGGGCCTCCCTCCGAGCAGTACTTC. The full variable domain, rest sourced from reference TRBV7-8 and TRBJ2-7, is GAGVSQSPRYKVAKRGQDVALRCDPISGHVSLFWYQQALGQGPEFLTYFQNEAQLDKSGLPSDRFFAERPEGSVSTLKIQRTQQEDSAVYLCASSLGPPSEQYFGPGTRLTVT.

This chain joins TRBV11-2 and TRBJ2-1, with D tentatively TRBD2 (5 bases). Trimming pared 2 bases from V and 3 bases from J, leaving 8 bases between. The CDR3 contains 14 residues. The germline gives CDR1 SGHAT, CDR2 FQNNGV. DNA for the CDR3: TGTGCCAGCAGCTTACTCCGGGACTACAATGAGCAGTTCTTC. This sequence encodes CASSLLRDYNEQFF.

The chain has TRBV6-1 and TRBJ1-5; no clear D gene. This CDR3 has 15 residues. Germline V gene data show CDR1 as MNHNS and CDR2 as SASEGT. V lost 3 bases and J 0 bases, leaving 9 bases between the germline ends. The CDR3 spells CASSDIDFSNQPQHF. Here the CDR3 DNA reads TGTGCCAGCAGTGATATTGACTTTAGCAATCAGCCCCAGCATTTT.

The table lists this clone with a few counts. The chain carries TRBV10-1 and TRBJ1-1; TRBD1 agrees at 10 bases. CDR3 length equals 13 residues. V dropped 6 bases and J dropped 4; count of bases not matched to a gene: 2. The germline CDR1 and CDR2 sequences are WNHNN and SYGVQD (reference sequence). The CDR3, as DNA: TGCGCCAGCAGCTGGACAGGGGGCACTGAAGCTTTCTTT. This encodes CASSWTGGTEAFF.

V usage is TRBV5-4 and J usage is TRBJ1-6; D is perhaps TRBD1 (5 bases). The CDR3 loop spans 16 amino acids. Between the trimmed V and J ends, which lost 2 bases and 7 bases, there was a span of 16 bases. CDR1 is SGHNT, CDR2 YYREEE, per germline (reference sequence). The CDR3 DNA reads TGTGCCAGCAGCTTCGGGCGCGGACAAGCAAATTCACCCCTCCACTTT. It yields the protein CASSFGRGQANSPLHF.

V gene TRBV21-1 combines with J gene TRBJ2-2; TRBD1, the table's D call, lacks a check against the DNA. TRBV21-1 is reported as a pseudogene. The CDR3 sequence is 16 residues long. CDR3 region: CASSKARQPNTGELFF. The CDR3 nucleotides read TGTGCCAGCAGCAAAGCTAGACAGCCGAACACCGGGGAGCTGTTTTTT.

J is TRBJ2-1 and V is TRBV13; TRBD2 aligns across 14 bases. The germline gives CDR1 PRHDT, CDR2 FYEKMQ (reference sequence). The J segment lost 8 bases and the V segment lost 4 bases, leaving 4 bases of the junction unmatched. The CDR3 has 15 amino acids. The CDR3 coding sequence is TGTGCCAGCAGCTCCGGGACTAGCGGGAGCTATGAGCAGTTCTTC. Encoded protein: CASSSGTSGSYEQFF. Full variable domain (rest looked up from reference TRBV13 and TRBJ2-1): AAGVIQSPRHLIKEKRETATLKCYPIPRHDTVYWYQQGPGQDPQFLISFYEKMQSDKGSIPDRFSAQQFSDYHSELNMSSLELGDSALYFCASSSGTSGSYEQFFGPGTRLTVL.